These 12 T cell receptor beta chains were all obtained from the same sample, sequenced in a study of beta chain features in type 1 diabetes. Of the isolated RNA, all was reverse transcribed, and so the sequenced material was expressed TCRB transcripts. Generated by immunoSEQ multiplex PCR, the TCRdb table keeps only in-frame clones and is missing some. In the table there are 300,000 to 400,000 clones, roughly an eighth of which are singletons. The material sequenced was naive CD4+ T cells from blood. These receptors all stem from a man aged 18 to 30 in good health.

This clone has more than one count but fewer than ten. The chain's CDR3 is CASSRTGASYNEQFF. The CDR3 coding sequence is TGTGCCAGCAGTCGGACAGGGGCATCCTACAATGAGCAGTTCTTC. The chain uses TRBV6-5 and TRBJ2-1, with 9 positions matching TRBD1. The V and J ends lost 5 bases and 1 base, in that order; junction bases with no gene match: 3. The CDR3 is made up of 15 amino acids. Germline V gene lookup returns CDR1 MNHEY and CDR2 SVGAGI.

CDR3 amino acids: CASSSRVNYEQYF. The CDR3 DNA is TGTGCCAGCAGTTCCAGGGTTAACTACGAGCAGTACTTC. The chain carries TRBV2 and TRBJ2-7, with D perhaps TRBD1 (5 bases). CDR3 size: 13 residues. V lost 5 bases to trimming and J lost 3 bases, with 11 bases between them. The germline CDR1 and CDR2 sequences are SNHLY and FYNNEI.

The gene calls are TRBV19 and TRBJ2-3; the match to TRBD2 covers 12 bases. Looked up from germline, CDR1 is LNHDA and CDR2 is SQIVND (reference sequence). The CDR3 is 18 residues long. The V segment lost 5 bases and the J segment 2 bases; nucleotides outside the gene matches: 11. CDR3 coding DNA: TGTGCCAGTAGTTTCCTCGTGACTAGCGGGGGCTTCACAGATACGCAGTATTTT. The encoded protein is CASSFLVTSGGFTDTQYF.

The rearrangement links TRBV28 to TRBJ2-7; the D is unclear. Trimming removed 2 bases at V and 4 bases at J, with 9 bases between. This CDR3 has 13 residues. Per the germline V gene, CDR1 is MDHEN and CDR2 is SYDVKM. CDR3 DNA: TGTGCCAGCAGTTTAGGGCAGCTTTACGAGCAGTACTTC. Translating it yields CASSLGQLYEQYF. Drawing the rest from reference TRBV28 and TRBJ2-7, the complete variable domain is DVKVTQSSRYLVKRTGEKVFLECVQDMDHENMFWYRQDPGLGLRLIYFSYDVKMKEKGDIPEGYSVSREKKERFSLILESASTNQTSMYLCASSLGQLYEQYFGPGTRLTVT.

A few counts support this clone. This chain uses TRBV5-1 with TRBJ2-2; 8 bases line up with TRBD1. V dropped 5 bases and J dropped 1; count of bases not matched to a gene: 7. The CDR3 runs 16 residues. Per germline, CDR1 SGHRS and CDR2 YFSETQ. The DNA of the CDR3 is TGCGCCAGCAGTCTTGGACAGGGACTGAACACCGGGGAGCTGTTTTTT. Protein sequence: CASSLGQGLNTGELFF.

This clone was recorded a few times. The germline gene is not matched at one end of the junction; a read error may be the cause. This chain connects TRBV7-7 to TRBJ2-5; TRBD2 matches 9 bases. CDR3 length equals 15 residues. Germline assignment: CDR1 SSHAT and CDR2 FNYEAQ (reference sequence). The CDR3 sequence is CASSYGPSGKETQYF. The CDR3 nucleotides read TGTGCTAGCAGCTACGGACCTAGCGGGAAAGAGACCCAGTACTTC.

The rearrangement uses TRBV4-3 and TRBJ2-7, with 9 nucleotides matching TRBD2. This CDR3 has 17 amino acids. From germline, CDR1 is LGHNA and CDR2 YSLEER. V lost 0 bases and J lost 0; bases outside the gene matches: 6. CDR3: CASSQDLVAGVSYEQYF. The CDR3 DNA is TGCGCCAGCAGCCAAGATTTGGTAGCGGGGGTCTCCTACGAGCAGTACTTC.

This clone was observed at least ten times. The chain employs TRBV15 and TRBJ2-1; a possible D gene is TRBD1 (5 bases). Trimming removed 0 bases from V and 9 bases from J, with 9 bases in between. Germline CDR1 LNHNV, CDR2 YYDKDF (reference sequence). This CDR3 is 13 amino acids long. The CDR3: CATSRDFGAEQFF. The CDR3 region has the DNA TGTGCCACCAGCAGAGATTTTGGGGCTGAGCAGTTCTTC.

The V call is TRBV2, the J call TRBJ2-1; 10 bases map to TRBD2. The V segment lost 10 bases and the J segment 4 bases; nucleotides outside the gene matches: 4. CDR3 length: 13 residues. Germline-derived CDR1 and CDR2 are SNHLY and FYNNEI. The CDR3 sequence: CAIGLAEYNEQFF. The DNA of the CDR3 is TGTGCCATCGGACTAGCGGAATACAATGAGCAGTTCTTC.

This clone was seen a few times. As DNA, the CDR3 is TGTGCCAGCAGATTACAGGGGACGCAGTATTTT. This translates into CASRLQGTQYF. The V gene is TRBV28, the J gene TRBJ2-3; 7 positions match TRBD1. V gave up 6 bases and J gave up 9 bases; unmatched junction bases: 3. The germline V gene has CDR1 MDHEN and CDR2 SYDVKM. The CDR3 sequence is 11 residues long.

This clone was counted between two and nine times. V gene TRBV25-1 combines with J gene TRBJ2-7; possibly TRBD1 for D (5 bases). CDR3 length: 15 residues. CDR1 and CDR2 from the germline V gene are MGHDK and SYGVNS. V was cut by 7 bases and J by 2 bases, with 18 bases left in between. DNA of the CDR3: TGTGCCAGCACCAGGTCAAGGGGCGCTACCTACGAGCAGTACTTC. This gives the protein CASTRSRGATYEQYF.

The chain employs TRBV21-1 and TRBJ1-5; the D segment call TRBD1 is taken from the table without a DNA check. TRBV21-1 is a known pseudogene. The CDR3 is 17 residues long. The CDR3: CASSKAVDRESNQPQHF. CDR3 in DNA: TGTGCCAGCAGCAAAGCGGTAGACAGGGAGAGCAATCAGCCCCAGCATTTT.